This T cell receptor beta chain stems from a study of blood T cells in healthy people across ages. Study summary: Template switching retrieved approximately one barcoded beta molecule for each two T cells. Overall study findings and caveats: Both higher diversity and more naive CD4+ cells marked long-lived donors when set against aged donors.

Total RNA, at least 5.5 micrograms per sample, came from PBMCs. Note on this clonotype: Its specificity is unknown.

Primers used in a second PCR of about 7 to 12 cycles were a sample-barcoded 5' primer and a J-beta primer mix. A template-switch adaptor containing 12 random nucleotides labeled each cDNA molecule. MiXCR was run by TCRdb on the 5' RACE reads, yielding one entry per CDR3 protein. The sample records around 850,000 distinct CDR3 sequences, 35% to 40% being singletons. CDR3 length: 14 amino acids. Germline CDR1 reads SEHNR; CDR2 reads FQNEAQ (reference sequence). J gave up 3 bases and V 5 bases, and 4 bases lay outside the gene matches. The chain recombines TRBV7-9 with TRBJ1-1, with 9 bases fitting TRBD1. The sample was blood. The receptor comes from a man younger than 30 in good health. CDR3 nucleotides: TGTGCCAGCAGCCGGCGGGACAGGGACACTGAAGCTTTCTTT. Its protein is CASSRRDRDTEAFF.